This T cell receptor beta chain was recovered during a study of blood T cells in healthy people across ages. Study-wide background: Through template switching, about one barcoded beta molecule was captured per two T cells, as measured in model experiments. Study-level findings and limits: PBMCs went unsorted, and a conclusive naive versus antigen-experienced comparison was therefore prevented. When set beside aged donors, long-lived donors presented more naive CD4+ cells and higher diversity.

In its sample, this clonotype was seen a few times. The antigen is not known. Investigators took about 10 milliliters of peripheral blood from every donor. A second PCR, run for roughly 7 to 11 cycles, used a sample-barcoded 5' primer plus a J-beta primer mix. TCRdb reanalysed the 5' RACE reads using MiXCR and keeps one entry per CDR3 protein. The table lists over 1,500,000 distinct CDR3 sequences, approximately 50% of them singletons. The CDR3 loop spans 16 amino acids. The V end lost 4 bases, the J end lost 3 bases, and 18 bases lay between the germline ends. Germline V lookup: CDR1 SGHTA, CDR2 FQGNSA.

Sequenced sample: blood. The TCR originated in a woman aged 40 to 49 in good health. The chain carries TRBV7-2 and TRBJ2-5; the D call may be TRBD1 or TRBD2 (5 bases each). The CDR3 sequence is CASSSEGRLLKETQYF. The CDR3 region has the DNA TGTGCCAGCAGCTCCGAGGGACGGCTGCTTAAAGAGACCCAGTACTTC.